This T cell receptor (beta chain) appears in the sequencing data of a study of blood T cell repertoires in COVID-19. Across the study: Samples of COVID-19 (acute and convalescent) were obtained from the United States, Italy and Spain.

Seattle-derived patients entered the study during active infection and were followed longitudinally. The CDR3 covers 14 residues. CDR1 LGHDT and CDR2 YNNKEL come from the germline V gene (reference sequence). The V end lost 3 bases, the J end lost 7 bases, and 10 bases lay between the germline ends. The authors' processing: From reference gene primer amplification, estimates of nucleated cell counts were derived. TCRdb's copy holds only in-frame clones and misses some; the assay was immunoSEQ multiplex PCR. That table is the source of V, J and clone size, and D and trimming were worked out from the DNA. The sample has about 340,000 clones, about nine tenths seen once.

Sequenced: peripheral blood. The rearrangement links TRBV3-1 (or the pseudogene TRBV3-2) to TRBJ1-6; D might be TRBD1 (5 bases). This receptor was identified in a woman aged 65 to 85 with COVID-19, enrolled during active disease. The CDR3: CASSQERGNSPLHF. The CDR3 nucleotides read TGTGCCAGCAGCCAGGAAAGGGGAAATTCACCCCTCCACTTT.